These 12 T cell receptor beta chains originate from one sample sequenced in a study of T cell repertoires in cytomegalovirus infection. Each CDR3 protein is one row after TCRdb ran MiXCR on the reads. The data contain nearly 450,000 distinct CDR3 sequences, roughly 30% of them singletons. Sequences were obtained from PBMCs. These receptors all stem from a human donor in good health (CMV status not recorded). Some clones in this sample may be carry-over from other donors' samples.

This sequence joins TRBV6-5 and TRBJ1-5; D uncertain. V lost 6 bases, J lost 6 bases, and 18 bases lay in between. CDR1 and CDR2 (germline): MNHEY, SVGAGI. This CDR3 contains 15 residues. The CDR3 nucleotides read TGTGCCAGCAGAAGGACGGCGGGGAGAAGTCAGCCCCAGCATTTT. Its translation is CASRRTAGRSQPQHF.

The V gene is TRBV6-2 or TRBV6-3, the J gene TRBJ2-1; no definite D call. The CDR3 has 14 amino acids. Trimming cost V 1 base and J 6 bases, with 10 bases left between them. Germline V gives CDR1 MNHEY, CDR2 SVGEGT. Written as DNA, the CDR3 is TGTGCCAGCAGTTACTGGGGAACCTTCAATGAGCAGTTCTTC. The encoded protein is CASSYWGTFNEQFF.

In this sample, this clonotype turned up many times. The gene calls are TRBV7-2 and TRBJ1-5; 7 nucleotides match TRBD1. The germline gives CDR1 SGHTA, CDR2 FQGNSA. V shed 4 bases and J 8 bases; nucleotides not matched to a gene: 11. The CDR3 is 15 residues long. Here the CDR3 DNA reads TGTGCCAGCAGCTCTCACCGGGACAGCATAGAGCCCCAGCATTTT. Its protein is CASSSHRDSIEPQHF.

The chain joins TRBV6-6 to TRBJ1-5, with 11 nucleotides matching TRBD1. The germline CDR1 and CDR2 sequences are MNHNY and SVGAGI (reference sequence). V shed 6 bases, J shed 6 bases, and the junction held 13 bases outside the gene matches. The CDR3 extends over 17 amino acids. The CDR3 region has the DNA TGTGCCAGCAGACCGGGGACAGGGGGAAGGATCGGTCAGCCCCAGCATTTT. It encodes CASRPGTGGRIGQPQHF.

The rearrangement links TRBV7-9 to TRBJ2-2; the D gene is possibly TRBD1 (6 bases). Looked up from germline, CDR1 is SEHNR and CDR2 is FQNEAQ (reference sequence). The ends were cut back, 1 base at V and 5 bases at J, with 8 bases in the middle. CDR3 length: 14 residues. The CDR3 region is CASSLGQATGELFF. The CDR3 bases are TGTGCCAGCAGCTTAGGACAGGCGACCGGGGAGCTGTTTTTT.

The chain links TRBV11-2 to TRBJ2-3; D gene uncertain. The germline gives CDR1 SGHAT, CDR2 FQNNGV. V was clipped by 5 bases and J by 0 bases, with 15 bases between them. The CDR3 spans 16 residues. This CDR3 reads CASSPLVVPSTDTQYF. CDR3 nucleotides: TGTGCCAGCAGCCCCCTCGTCGTACCTAGCACAGATACGCAGTATTTT.

J is TRBJ1-4 and V is TRBV4-3; D is possibly TRBD1 (6 bases). Trimming removed 0 bases from V and 5 bases from J, with 13 bases in between. CDR3 length equals 16 residues. Germline V gene data show CDR1 as LGHNA and CDR2 as YSLEER. CDR3 sequence: CASSQEYREGNEKLFF. As DNA, the CDR3 is TGCGCCAGCAGCCAAGAATACAGGGAGGGAAATGAAAAACTGTTTTTT.

This chain joins TRBV11-2 and TRBJ2-1; no definite D call. The CDR3 spans 16 residues. From germline, CDR1 is SGHAT and CDR2 FQNNGV. Trimming removed 7 bases at V and 4 bases at J, with 20 bases between. CDR3 region: CASNPRTTLGYNEQFF. The DNA of the CDR3 is TGTGCCAGCAACCCCCGGACCACCTTAGGATACAATGAGCAGTTCTTC.

This clonotype was seen a single time. The rearrangement links TRBV28 to TRBJ1-2; D remains unclear. The CDR3 spans 14 residues. Trimming took off 3 bases at V and 7 bases at J, with 15 bases between the two ends. Looked up from germline, CDR1 is MDHEN and CDR2 is SYDVKM. This CDR3 is CASSLRQSLFGYTF. CDR3 bases: TGTGCCAGCAGTTTGCGGCAGTCCCTCTTTGGCTACACCTTC.

This clonotype has only a few counts. The chain uses TRBV2 and TRBJ1-3; no clear D gene. Germline values: CDR1 SNHLY, CDR2 FYNNEI. This CDR3 has 16 residues. V gave up 3 bases and J gave up 4 bases, with 16 bases separating them. The CDR3 protein is CASSELVGVSGNTIYF. In DNA form, the CDR3 reads TGTGCCAGCAGTGAGCTGGTCGGCGTATCAGGAAACACCATATATTTT.

This clonotype came up a few times. Here the CDR3 DNA reads TGCGCCAGCAGCCACCCGGGGGAGGTCTACAATGAGCAGTTCTTC. This sequence encodes CASSHPGEVYNEQFF. The chain has TRBV4-1 and TRBJ2-1, with D maybe TRBD2 (6 bases). The germline V gene has CDR1 MGHRA and CDR2 YSYEKL. The CDR3 sequence is 15 residues long. V was trimmed by 3 bases and J by 3 bases, leaving 12 bases between them.

This clonotype came up a few times. This sequence joins TRBV4-2 and TRBJ1-2, with 7 bases fitting TRBD1. Germline V gene sequence: CDR1 LGHNA, CDR2 YNFKEQ. V trimming: 0 bases; J trimming: 6 bases; junction bases outside the gene matches: 4. CDR3 length equals 14 residues. The CDR3 bases are TGTGCCAGCAGCCAAGATGGGACAGTGGATGGCTACACCTTC. Its protein is CASSQDGTVDGYTF.